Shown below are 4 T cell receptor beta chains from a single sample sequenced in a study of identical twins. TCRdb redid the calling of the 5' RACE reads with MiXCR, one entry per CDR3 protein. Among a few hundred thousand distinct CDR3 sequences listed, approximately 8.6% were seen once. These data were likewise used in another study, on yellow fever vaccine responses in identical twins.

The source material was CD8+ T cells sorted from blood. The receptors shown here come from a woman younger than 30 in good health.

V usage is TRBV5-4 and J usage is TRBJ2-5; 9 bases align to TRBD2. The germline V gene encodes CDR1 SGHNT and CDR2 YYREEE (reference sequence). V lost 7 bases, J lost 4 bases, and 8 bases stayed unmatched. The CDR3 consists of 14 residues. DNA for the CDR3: TGTGCCAGCTGGCGAGCGGGGGGCACAGAGACCCAGTACTTC. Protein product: CASWRAGGTETQYF.

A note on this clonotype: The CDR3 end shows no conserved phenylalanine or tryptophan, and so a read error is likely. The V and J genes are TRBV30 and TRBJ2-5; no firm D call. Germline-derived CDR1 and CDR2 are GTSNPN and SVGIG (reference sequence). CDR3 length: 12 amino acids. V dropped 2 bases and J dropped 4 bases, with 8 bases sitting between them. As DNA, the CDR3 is TGTGCCTGGAGTCGTGAGTCAGAGACCCAGTACTCC. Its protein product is CAWSRESETQYS.

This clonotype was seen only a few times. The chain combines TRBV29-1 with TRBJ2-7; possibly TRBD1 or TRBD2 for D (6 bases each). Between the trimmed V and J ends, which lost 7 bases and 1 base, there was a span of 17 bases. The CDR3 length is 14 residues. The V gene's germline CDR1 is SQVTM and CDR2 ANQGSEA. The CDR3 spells CSAYGGSESYEQYF. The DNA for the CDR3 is TGCAGCGCCTACGGGGGCAGTGAGTCCTACGAGCAGTACTTC.

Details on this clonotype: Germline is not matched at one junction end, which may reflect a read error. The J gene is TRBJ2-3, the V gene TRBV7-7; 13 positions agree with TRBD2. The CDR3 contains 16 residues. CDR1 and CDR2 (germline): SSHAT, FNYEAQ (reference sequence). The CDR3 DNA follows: TGTGCTAGCAGCTACGGACTAGCGGGAGCAGCAGATACGCAGTATTTT. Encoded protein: CASSYGLAGAADTQYF. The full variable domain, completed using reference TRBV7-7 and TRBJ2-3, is GAGVSQSPRYKVTKRGQDVTLRCDPISSHATLYWYQQALGQGPEFLTYFNYEAQPDKSGLPSDRFSAERPEGSISTLTIQRTEQRDSAMYRCASSYGLAGAADTQYFGPGTRLTVL.